This TCR beta chain was captured by sequencing in a study of blood T cell repertoires in COVID-19. Overall study context: Samples representing acute and convalescent COVID-19 were sourced from the United States, Italy and Spain. T cells, B-cell-depleted T cells, or PBMCs supplied cDNA or gDNA.

A few counts support this clone. The trim removed 7 bases at V and 3 bases at J, leaving 5 bases unmatched. The V gene's germline CDR1 is SNHLY and CDR2 FYNNEI. The CDR3 contains 15 residues. Original analysis: Nucleated cell number was recorded as an estimate derived from reference gene primer amplification. TCRdb's copy holds only in-frame clones and misses some; the assay was immunoSEQ multiplex PCR. V and J calls and clone size follow that table, whereas D and trimming were derived from the DNA. The sample records 53,000 or so clones, 76% being singletons. V usage is TRBV2 and J usage is TRBJ2-1, with 11 bases fitting TRBD2. This receptor was taken from a man between 45 and 60 years old with active or convalescent COVID-19. Sequencing used peripheral blood. CDR3 sequence (DNA): TGTGCCAGCACCATTACTAGCGGGGGCTACAATGAGCAGTTCTTC. Its protein product is CASTITSGGYNEQFF.